A single sample is the source of the 21 T cell receptor beta chains below, sequenced in a study of blood T cell repertoires in COVID-19. Generated by immunoSEQ multiplex PCR, the TCRdb table keeps only in-frame clones and is missing some. The sample includes over 35,000 clones, about 81% of them seen just once. Sequenced: peripheral blood. Receptors were obtained from a man between 35 and 55 years old with active or convalescent COVID-19.

This clone has just one count. The V gene is TRBV7-2, the J gene TRBJ1-1; D is unclear. V shed 5 bases and J shed 2 bases, with 9 bases lying between them. The CDR3 totals 13 residues. Germline CDR1 and CDR2: SGHTA and FQGNSA. DNA of the CDR3: TGTGCCAGCAGCCTCACAGTAAACACTGAAGCTTTCTTT. This codes for CASSLTVNTEAFF.

This chain connects TRBV15 to TRBJ1-1; TRBD1 agrees at 8 bases. Losses at the gene ends were 3 bases for V and 1 base for J; bases not matched to a gene: 4. This CDR3 has 15 amino acids. Germline V gene lookup returns CDR1 LNHNV and CDR2 YYDKDF (reference sequence). As DNA, the CDR3 is TGTGCCACCAGCAGGCCGACAGGGGAGAACACTGAAGCTTTCTTT. Protein product: CATSRPTGENTEAFF. Full variable domain (outside the CDR3, taken from reference TRBV15 and TRBJ1-1): DAMVIQNPRYQVTQFGKPVTLSCSQTLNHNVMYWYQQKSSQAPKLLFHYYDKDFNNEADTPDNFQSRRPNTSFCFLDIRSPGLGDTAMYLCATSRPTGENTEAFFGQGTRLTVV.

CDR3 coding DNA: TGTGCCACCAGCAGAGATCAGCGGGGGGCAGGATTCGGCACCGGGGAGCTGTTTTTT. It translates to CATSRDQRGAGFGTGELFF. This chain joins TRBV15 and TRBJ2-2; 9 bases align to TRBD2. This CDR3 contains 19 residues. Germline assignment: CDR1 LNHNV and CDR2 YYDKDF (reference sequence). J lost 4 bases, V lost 0 bases, and 12 bases had no gene match.

This chain connects TRBV10-3 to TRBJ2-6; no firm D call. The CDR3 runs 13 residues. V lost 8 bases and J 2 bases, leaving 7 bases between the germline ends. The V gene's germline CDR1 is ENHRY and CDR2 SYGVKD. This CDR3 reads CAILPTGANVLTF. CDR3 coding DNA: TGTGCCATCCTCCCTACTGGGGCCAACGTCCTGACTTTC.

The rearrangement joins TRBV5-1 to TRBJ1-5; maybe TRBD1 (6 bases). V was cut by 3 bases and J by 0 bases, with 16 bases left in between. Germline V gene data show CDR1 as SGHRS and CDR2 as YFSETQ. The CDR3 sequence is 17 residues long. The CDR3 DNA reads as TGCGCCAGCAGCTCCATCACCGGGACAAATAGCAATCAGCCCCAGCATTTT. Its protein is CASSSITGTNSNQPQHF.

This chain links TRBV4-2 with TRBJ1-3; D perhaps matches TRBD1 (6 bases). Trimming shortened V by 4 bases and J by 2 bases, and 15 bases separated the two germline ends. Germline lookup yields CDR1 LGHNA and CDR2 YNFKEQ. CDR3 length: 16 amino acids. CDR3 sequence reads: CASSLHRERTGNTIYF. CDR3 DNA: TGTGCCAGCAGCCTCCACAGGGAGAGAACTGGAAACACCATATATTTT.

This clone was counted a single time. This chain connects TRBV6-2 or TRBV6-3 to TRBJ1-6; D remains unclear. Between the trimmed V and J ends, which lost 5 bases and 11 bases, there was a span of 10 bases. The CDR3 loop spans 12 amino acids. Germline V CDR1 and CDR2: MNHEY, SVGEGT. DNA for the CDR3: TGTGCCAGCAGTACCCAGGTACCACCCCTCCACTTT. As protein: CASSTQVPPLHF.

CDR3 sequence reads: CASSSHGAYEQYF. The CDR3 DNA sequence: TGTGCCAGCAGTTCCCACGGAGCCTACGAGCAGTACTTC. The rearrangement links TRBV6-5 to TRBJ2-7; D gene ambiguous. V shed 4 bases and J shed 2 bases, with 9 bases lying between them. Looked up from germline, CDR1 is MNHEY and CDR2 is SVGAGI. CDR3 length: 13 amino acids.

CDR3 region: CASSVEQGALNPNYGYTF. In nucleotides, the CDR3 is TGCGCCAGCAGCGTCGAACAGGGGGCCCTAAACCCTAACTATGGCTACACCTTC. V is TRBV5-1 and J is TRBJ1-2; 9 bases are shared with TRBD1. This CDR3 has 18 amino acids. J lost 0 bases, V lost 4 bases, and 13 bases had no gene match. The V gene's germline CDR1 is SGHRS and CDR2 YFSETQ.

The chain is built from TRBV27 and TRBJ2-3; 9 nucleotides agree with TRBD2. Germline V CDR1 and CDR2: MNHEY, SMNVEV (reference sequence). This CDR3 is built from 16 residues. V was clipped by 1 base and J by 1 base; unmatched bases: 3. This chain's CDR3 is CASSLWAGGGTDTQYF. DNA for the CDR3: TGTGCCAGCAGTTTATGGGCGGGAGGGGGCACAGATACGCAGTATTTT.

V is TRBV6-5 and J is TRBJ2-7; 8 positions match TRBD2. CDR3 length: 15 amino acids. Germline assignment: CDR1 MNHEY and CDR2 SVGAGI. With 8 bases clipped from V and 1 base from J, the junction kept 10 bases outside the gene matches. This CDR3 is CASERAGAGSYEQYF. The CDR3 DNA reads as TGTGCCAGCGAGCGAGCGGGAGCGGGTTCCTACGAGCAGTACTTC.

The gene calls are TRBV6-5 and TRBJ2-5, with D perhaps matching TRBD1 (6 bases). Germline CDR1 and CDR2: MNHEY and SVGAGI. Deletions cut 7 bases from V and 5 bases from J, with 17 bases between. CDR3 length: 14 residues. The CDR3 sequence is CASTWSGDVETQYF. The CDR3 nucleotides are TGTGCCAGCACCTGGTCAGGGGATGTTGAGACCCAGTACTTC.

This clone came up once. V usage is TRBV5-1 and J usage is TRBJ1-1, with 7 bases identical to TRBD1. This CDR3 contains 14 residues. V dropped 4 bases and J dropped 1; count of bases not matched to a gene: 4. Germline assignment: CDR1 SGHRS and CDR2 YFSETQ. CDR3 DNA: TGCGCCAGCAGCGTGCAGGGGGGGAACACTGAAGCTTTCTTT. Its protein is CASSVQGGNTEAFF.

The chain carries TRBV11-3 and TRBJ2-1, with 7 positions matching TRBD1. This CDR3 contains 13 residues. V was pared by 10 bases and J by 5 bases, with 8 bases of the junction left unmatched. Germline V gives CDR1 SGHNT, CDR2 YENEEA. As DNA, the CDR3 is TGTGCCACCCGCCGGGACAGAGACAATGAGCAGTTCTTC. This gives the protein CATRRDRDNEQFF.

The rearrangement links TRBV12-3 or TRBV12-4 to TRBJ1-1; no clear D gene. The CDR3 is 11 amino acids. V shed 6 bases and J shed 7 bases, with 9 bases lying between them. The chain's CDR3 is CASRHRGEAFF. CDR3 nucleotide sequence: TGTGCCAGCAGACACCGTGGTGAAGCTTTCTTT.

This clone was seen a single time. J is TRBJ2-5 and V is TRBV28, with a weak D call TRBD2 (5 bases). The V and J ends lost 3 bases and 5 bases respectively, with 13 bases between them. The CDR3 runs 14 residues. Germline CDR1 and CDR2: MDHEN and SYDVKM. The CDR3 region is CASSLGFGGETQYF. The DNA of the CDR3 is TGTGCCAGCAGTTTGGGGTTCGGCGGGGAGACCCAGTACTTC.

The rearrangement links TRBV7-3 to TRBJ1-2; TRBD1 matches 8 bases. After removal of 2 bases from V and 5 bases from J, the junction contained 1 base not matched to a gene. The CDR3 is 13 amino acids. From germline, CDR1 is SGHTA and CDR2 FQGTGA. The CDR3 sequence: CASSLGTGYGYTF. CDR3 bases: TGTGCCAGCAGCTTAGGGACAGGTTATGGCTACACCTTC.

This clone came up a few times. CDR3: CASSQEKSNEQFF. DNA of the CDR3: TGCGCCAGCAGCCAAGAGAAGAGTAATGAGCAGTTCTTC. V usage is TRBV4-3 and J usage is TRBJ2-1; D is unclear. Trimming took 0 bases from V and 7 from J, leaving 7 bases between them. From germline, CDR1 is LGHNA and CDR2 YSLEER. The CDR3 spans 13 residues.

The rearrangement uses TRBV6-2 or TRBV6-3 and TRBJ1-6; no clear D gene. In germline, CDR1 is MNHEY, CDR2 SVGEGT. This CDR3 has 12 residues. Trimming cost V 6 bases and J 10 bases, with 10 bases left between them. CDR3 amino acids: CASSSGWSPLHF. CDR3 sequence (DNA): TGTGCCAGCAGCTCCGGTTGGTCACCCCTCCACTTT.

The J gene is TRBJ2-5, the V gene TRBV3-1 (or the pseudogene TRBV3-2), with TRBD2 matching 8 bases. Germline loops: CDR1 LGHDT, CDR2 YNNKEL (reference sequence). V shed 0 bases and J 6 bases; nucleotides not matched to a gene: 6. The CDR3 covers 15 residues. As DNA, the CDR3 is TGTGCCAGCAGCCAAGAAGGGACTAGTTCTCAGACCCAGTACTTC. Protein product: CASSQEGTSSQTQYF.

This clone was found a few times. This chain connects TRBV7-9 to TRBJ2-1; TRBD2 matches at 10 bases. The germline gives CDR1 SEHNR, CDR2 FQNEAQ (reference sequence). The CDR3 runs to 15 residues. The V segment lost 3 bases and the J segment 4 bases; nucleotides outside the gene matches: 3. CDR3 region: CASSLTSGLYNEQFF. The CDR3 coding sequence is TGTGCCAGCAGCTTGACTAGCGGGTTGTACAATGAGCAGTTCTTC.